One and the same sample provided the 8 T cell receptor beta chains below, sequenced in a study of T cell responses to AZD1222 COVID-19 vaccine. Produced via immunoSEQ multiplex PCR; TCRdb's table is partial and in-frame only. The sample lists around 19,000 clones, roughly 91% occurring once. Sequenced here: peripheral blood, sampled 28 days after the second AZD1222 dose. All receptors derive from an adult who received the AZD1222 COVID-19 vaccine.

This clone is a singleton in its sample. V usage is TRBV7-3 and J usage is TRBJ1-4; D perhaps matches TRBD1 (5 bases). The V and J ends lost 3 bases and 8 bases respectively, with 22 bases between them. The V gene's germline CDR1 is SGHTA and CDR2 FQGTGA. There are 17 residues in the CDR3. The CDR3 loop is CASSFPPRGVRGEKLFF. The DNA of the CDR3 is TGTGCCAGCAGCTTCCCACCGCGAGGGGTTCGGGGAGAAAAACTGTTTTTT.

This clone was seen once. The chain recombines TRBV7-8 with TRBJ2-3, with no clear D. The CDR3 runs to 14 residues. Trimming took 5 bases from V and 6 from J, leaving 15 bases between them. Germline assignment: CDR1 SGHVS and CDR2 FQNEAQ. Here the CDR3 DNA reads TGTGCCAGCAGCGTGGGCCAATCTGGGGATACGCAGTATTTT. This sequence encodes CASSVGQSGDTQYF. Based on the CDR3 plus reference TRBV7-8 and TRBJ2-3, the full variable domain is GAGVSQSPRYKVAKRGQDVALRCDPISGHVSLFWYQQALGQGPEFLTYFQNEAQLDKSGLPSDRFFAERPEGSVSTLKIQRTQQEDSAVYLCASSVGQSGDTQYFGPGTRLTVL.

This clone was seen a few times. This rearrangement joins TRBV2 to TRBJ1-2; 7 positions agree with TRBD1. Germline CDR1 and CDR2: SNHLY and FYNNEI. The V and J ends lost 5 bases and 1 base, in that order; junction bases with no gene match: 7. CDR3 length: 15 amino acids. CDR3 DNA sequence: TGTGCCAGCAGTCTTTCCAACAGGGGTAACTATGGCTACACCTTC. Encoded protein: CASSLSNRGNYGYTF.

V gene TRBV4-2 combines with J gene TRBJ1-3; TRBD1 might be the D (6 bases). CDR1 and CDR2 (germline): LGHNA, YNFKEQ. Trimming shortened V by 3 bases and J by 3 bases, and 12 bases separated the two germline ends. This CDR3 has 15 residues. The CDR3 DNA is TGTGCCAGCAGCCATCCCGGGGGGCTTGGAAACACCATATATTTT. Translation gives CASSHPGGLGNTIYF.

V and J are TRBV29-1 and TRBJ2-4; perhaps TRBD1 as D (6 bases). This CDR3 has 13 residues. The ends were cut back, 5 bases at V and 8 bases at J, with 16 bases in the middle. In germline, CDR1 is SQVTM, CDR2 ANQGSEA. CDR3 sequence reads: CSVIFLGGDIQYF. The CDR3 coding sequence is TGCAGCGTTATCTTCCTAGGGGGTGACATTCAGTACTTC.

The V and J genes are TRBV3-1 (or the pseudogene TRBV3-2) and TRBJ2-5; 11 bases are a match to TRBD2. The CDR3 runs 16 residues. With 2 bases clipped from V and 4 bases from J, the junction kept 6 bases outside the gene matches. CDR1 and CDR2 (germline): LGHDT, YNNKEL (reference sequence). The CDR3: CASSQLAGGGGETQYF. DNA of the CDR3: TGTGCCAGCAGCCAACTAGCGGGAGGCGGAGGAGAGACCCAGTACTTC.

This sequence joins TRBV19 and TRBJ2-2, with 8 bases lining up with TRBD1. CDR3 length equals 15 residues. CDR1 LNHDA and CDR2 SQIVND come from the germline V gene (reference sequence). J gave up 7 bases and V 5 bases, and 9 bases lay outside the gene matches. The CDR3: CASSVDRGTGGELFF. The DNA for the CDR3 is TGTGCCAGTAGTGTGGACAGAGGGACAGGCGGGGAGCTGTTTTTT.

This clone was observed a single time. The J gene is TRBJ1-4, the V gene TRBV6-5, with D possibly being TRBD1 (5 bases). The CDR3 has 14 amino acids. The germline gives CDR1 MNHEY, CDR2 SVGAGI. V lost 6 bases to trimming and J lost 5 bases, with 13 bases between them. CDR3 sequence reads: CASRPQGGNEKLFF. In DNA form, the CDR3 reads TGTGCCAGCAGACCGCAGGGTGGGAATGAAAAACTGTTTTTT.